A selection of T cell receptor beta chains follows, all from one sample in a study of PD-1 blockade in classical Hodgkin lymphoma. Clones were read by immunoSEQ multiplex PCR, and TCRdb kept only the in-frame ones, dropping some. This sample carries roughly 40,000 clones, around 80% of them seen once, and the ten largest clones take 37%. The sequences come from peripheral blood mononuclear cells (PBMCs), collected before the fourth cycle of nivolumab. Source of these receptors: a human donor with classical Hodgkin lymphoma. Both conserved end residues are part of each CDR3. The order of the fields is clone size, D gene, V gene, J gene, CDR3 length, CDR3 DNA, CDR3 protein. A D gene is named only where the DNA matches it firmly. A row's size may be missing; if present it is once, few, many or a size class.

size: -
D: TRBD2
V: TRBV27
J: TRBJ2-2
length: 16
DNA: TGTGCCAGCCAAACTGGACTAGCGGCTTACACCGGGGAGCTGTTTTTT
CDR3: CASQTGLAAYTGELFF

size: -
D: -
V: TRBV7-2
J: TRBJ2-3
length: 15
DNA: TGTGCCAGCAGCTTAGACCCAGACCCCAGAGATACGCAGTATTTT
CDR3: CASSLDPDPRDTQYF

size: -
D: -
V: TRBV19
J: TRBJ2-2
length: 15
DNA: TGTGCCAGTAGTATGAGGGGTTCCGACACCGGGGAGCTGTTTTTT
CDR3: CASSMRGSDTGELFF

size: -
D: -
V: TRBV28
J: TRBJ1-3
length: 13
DNA: TGTGCCAGCAGTTTTAGCTTAGGAAACACCATATATTTT
CDR3: CASSFSLGNTIYF

size: -
D: TRBD1
V: TRBV5-6
J: TRBJ1-2
length: 14
DNA: TGTGCCAGCAGCGCGGGACAGGGAGGATATGGCTACACCTTC
CDR3: CASSAGQGGYGYTF

size: -
D: -
V: TRBV30
J: TRBJ1-5
length: 15
DNA: TGTGCCTGGAGTGGTGGTCTGGGGAGCAATCAGCCCCAGCATTTT
CDR3: CAWSGGLGSNQPQHF

size: -
D: -
V: TRBV12-5
J: TRBJ2-7
length: 13
DNA: TGTGCTAGTGGTTTCGGGTCAAGCTACGAGCAGTACTTC
CDR3: CASGFGSSYEQYF

size: -
D: TRBD1
V: TRBV28
J: TRBJ1-1
length: 17
DNA: TGTGCCAGCAGTTCCCCCGGGCAGGGGGCCATGGGGACTGAAGCTTTCTTT
CDR3: CASSSPGQGAMGTEAFF

size: -
D: TRBD1
V: TRBV19
J: TRBJ1-2
length: 18
DNA: TGTGCCAGTACCCCGGTCCCGGGACAGGGGTTGGGCAACTATGGCTACACCTTC
CDR3: CASTPVPGQGLGNYGYTF

size: -
D: -
V: TRBV7-2
J: TRBJ1-3
length: 18
DNA: TGTGCCAGCAGCTTAAGGGGGGTCGGCGGGGCCTCTGGAAACACCATATATTTT
CDR3: CASSLRGVGGASGNTIYF

size: -
D: TRBD2
V: TRBV28
J: TRBJ2-1
length: 12
DNA: TGTGCCAGCAGTAAAGCGGGGGCGGAGCAGTTCTTC
CDR3: CASSKAGAEQFF

size: -
D: TRBD1
V: TRBV30
J: TRBJ2-2
length: 13
DNA: TGTGCTTCTGGGACAGGGAACACCGGGGAGCTGTTTTTT
CDR3: CASGTGNTGELFF

size: -
D: -
V: TRBV18
J: TRBJ1-5
length: 13
DNA: TGTGCCAGCTCACCGGGGGGTGTTCAGCCCCAGCATTTT
CDR3: CASSPGGVQPQHF

size: -
D: TRBD1
V: TRBV7-9
J: TRBJ1-3
length: 14
DNA: TGTGCCAGCATCCGGGACAGTCCGGGAAACACCATATATTTT
CDR3: CASIRDSPGNTIYF

size: -
D: -
V: TRBV2
J: TRBJ2-3
length: 15
DNA: TGTGCCAGCAGTGTGTCGGGGGGCAGCACAGATACGCAGTATTTT
CDR3: CASSVSGGSTDTQYF

size: -
D: -
V: TRBV4-3
J: TRBJ2-5
length: 15
DNA: TGCGCCAGCAGCCAAGAGCGCAGCTTTCAAGAGACCCAGTACTTC
CDR3: CASSQERSFQETQYF

size: few
D: TRBD1
V: TRBV4-3
J: TRBJ2-7
length: 16
DNA: TGCGCCAGCAGCCAACCCGCTCGGGACAGTTCCTACGAGCAGTACTTC
CDR3: CASSQPARDSSYEQYF

size: -
D: -
V: TRBV11-2
J: TRBJ1-4
length: 14
DNA: TGTGCCAGCAGCTTAAACAGGGAATTGGGAAAACTGTTTTTT
CDR3: CASSLNRELGKLFF

size: medium-sized
D: TRBD1
V: TRBV11-3
J: TRBJ1-1
length: 14
DNA: TGTGCCAGCAGCGCCTCCCACAGGGGAGCTGAAGCTTTCTTT
CDR3: CASSASHRGAEAFF

size: -
D: -
V: TRBV7-9
J: TRBJ1-4
length: 14
DNA: TGTGCCAGCAGCTTAGGACAGGCGGTCGAAAAACTGTTTTTT
CDR3: CASSLGQAVEKLFF

size: once
D: -
V: TRBV18
J: TRBJ2-7
length: 15
DNA: TGTGCCAGCTCACCACCCCAATTGAGCTCCTACGAGCAGTACTTC
CDR3: CASSPPQLSSYEQYF

size: -
D: -
V: TRBV30
J: TRBJ2-5
length: 11
DNA: TGTGCCTGGAGGGGTCAAGAGACCCAGTACTTC
CDR3: CAWRGQETQYF

size: -
D: -
V: TRBV19
J: TRBJ1-1
length: 12
DNA: TGTGCCAGTAGTATGGTAGGCACTGAAGCTTTCTTT
CDR3: CASSMVGTEAFF

size: -
D: -
V: TRBV5-6
J: TRBJ1-4
length: 16
DNA: TGTGCCAGCAGCGAGCTGGGGTTGGCAACTAATGAAAAACTGTTTTTT
CDR3: CASSELGLATNEKLFF

size: few
D: -
V: TRBV6-6
J: TRBJ1-6
length: 16
DNA: TGTGCCAGCAGTTACGACCCCGGGGCTGGGAATTCACCCCTCCACTTT
CDR3: CASSYDPGAGNSPLHF

size: -
D: -
V: TRBV6-5
J: TRBJ2-7
length: 15
DNA: TGTGCCAGCAGTTACGCGCCAGGGAGCTCCTACGAGCAGTACTTC
CDR3: CASSYAPGSSYEQYF

size: few
D: -
V: TRBV7-2
J: TRBJ1-1
length: 13
DNA: TGTGCCAGCAGCGCCCGACAGCTACTTGAAGCTTTCTTT
CDR3: CASSARQLLEAFF

size: -
D: -
V: TRBV30
J: TRBJ2-5
length: 12
DNA: TGTGCCTGGAACGGGCCCCAAGAGACCCAGTACTTC
CDR3: CAWNGPQETQYF

size: -
D: -
V: TRBV28
J: TRBJ1-2
length: 14
DNA: TGTGCCAGCAGTTTTGGGGGAGGGAACTATGGCTACACCTTC
CDR3: CASSFGGGNYGYTF

size: -
D: -
V: TRBV21-1
J: TRBJ1-3
length: 17
DNA: TGTGCCAGCAGTCAAATCATACAGGGGGCGCAGGGAAACACCATATATTTT
CDR3: CASSQIIQGAQGNTIYF

size: -
D: -
V: TRBV6-1
J: TRBJ1-4
length: 14
DNA: TGTGCCAGCAGTGAAGCAGGGACTAATGAAAAACTGTTTTTT
CDR3: CASSEAGTNEKLFF

size: -
D: -
V: TRBV2
J: TRBJ2-3
length: 15
DNA: TGTGCCAGCAGGCCAATTACCCGCGTGGGGGATACGCAGTATTTT
CDR3: CASRPITRVGDTQYF

size: -
D: -
V: TRBV6-5
J: TRBJ1-5
length: 14
DNA: TGTGCCAGCAGCAGGGATCCCAGCAATCAGCCCCAGCATTTT
CDR3: CASSRDPSNQPQHF

size: -
D: TRBD1
V: TRBV5-1
J: TRBJ2-6
length: 18
DNA: TGCGCCAGCATGGAAACGAGACAGGGCCTCAAAGAGGCCAACGTCCTGACTTTC
CDR3: CASMETRQGLKEANVLTF

size: -
D: -
V: TRBV20-1
J: TRBJ1-2
length: 11
DNA: TGCAGTGCTAGGTTCCAGGCCTGGAACACCTTC
CDR3: CSARFQAWNTF

size: once
D: TRBD1
V: TRBV2
J: TRBJ1-1
length: 15
DNA: TGTGCCAGCAGGCAAACAGGGGGCTTCGGCACTGAAGCTTTCTTT
CDR3: CASRQTGGFGTEAFF

size: -
D: -
V: TRBV19
J: TRBJ1-6
length: 16
DNA: TGTGCCAGTACCCCAGGTCTGAGCTCCTATAATTCACCCCTCCACTTT
CDR3: CASTPGLSSYNSPLHF

size: -
D: TRBD2
V: TRBV28
J: TRBJ2-5
length: 13
DNA: TGTGCCAGCAGTAGGGAGGGGTCCGAGACCCAGTACTTC
CDR3: CASSREGSETQYF

size: -
D: -
V: TRBV2
J: TRBJ1-6
length: 14
DNA: TGTGCCAGCAGTGTTGGAACCAGTAATTCACCCCTCCACTTT
CDR3: CASSVGTSNSPLHF

size: -
D: -
V: TRBV4-3
J: TRBJ1-1
length: 15
DNA: TGCGCCAGCAGCCAAATAGGGGGTCGGGACACTGAAGCTTTCTTT
CDR3: CASSQIGGRDTEAFF

size: -
D: -
V: TRBV9
J: TRBJ1-4
length: 15
DNA: TGTGCCAGCAGCGTACTAGGGACGACTAATGAAAAACTGTTTTTT
CDR3: CASSVLGTTNEKLFF

size: -
D: -
V: TRBV27
J: TRBJ2-1
length: 13
DNA: TGTGCCAGCAGTTTATATCCCCCCTATGAGCAGTTCTTC
CDR3: CASSLYPPYEQFF

size: few
D: TRBD2
V: TRBV9
J: TRBJ2-1
length: 16
DNA: TGTGCCAGCAGCCCACTCCCTAGCGGGGGAGACAATGAGCAGTTCTTC
CDR3: CASSPLPSGGDNEQFF

size: -
D: -
V: TRBV2
J: TRBJ2-1
length: 14
DNA: TGTGCCAGCAATCCCCTGACAGTCTACAATGAGCAGTTCTTC
CDR3: CASNPLTVYNEQFF

size: -
D: -
V: TRBV5-1
J: TRBJ2-2
length: 15
DNA: TGCGCCAGCAGCTTGACGGGGGTTGACACCGGGGAGCTGTTTTTT
CDR3: CASSLTGVDTGELFF

size: -
D: TRBD1
V: TRBV7-8
J: TRBJ1-5
length: 14
DNA: TGTGCCAGCAGCCGGGGACAGGGTGGGCAGCCCCAGCATTTT
CDR3: CASSRGQGGQPQHF

size: few
D: -
V: TRBV27
J: TRBJ1-5
length: 14
DNA: TGTGCCAGCAGGTCGGACAGTTCCAATCAGCCCCAGCATTTT
CDR3: CASRSDSSNQPQHF

size: -
D: -
V: TRBV28
J: TRBJ2-5
length: 12
DNA: TGTGCCAGCAGTTTTGCGAGGGAGACCCAGTACTTC
CDR3: CASSFARETQYF

size: -
D: -
V: TRBV5-6
J: TRBJ1-1
length: 13
DNA: TGTGCCAGCAACCCCCTTGGGGGAACTGAAGCTTTCTTT
CDR3: CASNPLGGTEAFF

size: -
D: TRBD1
V: TRBV7-2
J: TRBJ1-2
length: 14
DNA: TGTGCCAGCAGCCCCGGACAGGGGGGGTATGGCTACACCTTC
CDR3: CASSPGQGGYGYTF

size: -
D: -
V: TRBV5-1
J: TRBJ1-2
length: 14
DNA: TGCGCCAGCAGCCCACAGGGTTCCAACTATGGCTACACCTTC
CDR3: CASSPQGSNYGYTF

size: few
D: TRBD1
V: TRBV7-3
J: TRBJ1-1
length: 13
DNA: TGTGCCAGCAGCCCTGCAGGGGGGGATGAAGCTTTCTTT
CDR3: CASSPAGGDEAFF

size: -
D: -
V: TRBV6-5
J: TRBJ2-2
length: 14
DNA: TGTGCCAGCAGTTACAACGGGGACACCGGGGAGCTGTTTTTT
CDR3: CASSYNGDTGELFF

size: -
D: TRBD1
V: TRBV5-1
J: TRBJ2-6
length: 15
DNA: TGCGCCAGCAGCCGACAGGGGGACGGGGCCAACGTCCTGACTTTC
CDR3: CASSRQGDGANVLTF

size: -
D: -
V: TRBV4-3
J: TRBJ1-1
length: 14
DNA: TGCGCCAGCAGCCAAGACCGCGGGGGGACTGAAGCTTTCTTT
CDR3: CASSQDRGGTEAFF